This T cell receptor (beta chain) was found in a study of blood T cells in healthy people across ages. Study-wide background: Template switching captured about one barcoded beta molecule per two T cells. Whole-study findings and limits: The lack of PBMC sorting stopped any conclusive naive versus antigen-experienced comparison. Per million T cells, TCR beta diversity dropped roughly linearly as age increased.

CDR1 SGHNT and CDR2 YYREEE come from the germline V gene (reference sequence). J gave up 6 bases and V 3 bases, and 9 bases lay outside the gene matches. This CDR3 is built from 15 residues. A note on this clonotype: The target antigen is unknown.

The second PCR ran about 6 to 11 cycles with a sample-barcoded 5' primer and J-beta primers. Each TCR beta cDNA got a 12-nucleotide random molecular identifier. MiXCR, applied by TCRdb to the 5' RACE reads, yields one record per CDR3 protein. Among 750,000 to 950,000 distinct CDR3 sequences listed, about 55% were seen once. Specimen: blood. This receptor was identified in a man of 80 years or more in good health. The chain links TRBV5-4 to TRBJ2-1; 7 bases agree with TRBD2. CDR3 sequence (DNA): TGTGCCAGCAGCTGGGCAAGGGGAGGGGCCAATGAGCAGTTCTTC. Amino acids: CASSWARGGANEQFF.